This TCR beta chain was recorded in a study of T cells in localized non-small cell lung cancer. The method was immunoSEQ multiplex PCR; TCRdb's version includes in-frame clones alone and lacks a portion of them. Of around 140,000 clones listed, 70% to 90% are singletons. This clone was recorded only once. The CDR3 length is 14 residues. V lost 7 bases and J lost 0, with 9 bases in between. From germline, CDR1 is SNHLY and CDR2 FYNNEI. The material sequenced was peripheral blood, taken before any cancer treatment. The V and J genes are TRBV2 and TRBJ1-4; tentative D call: TRBD1 (5 bases). The origin of this receptor is a female donor over 55 with stage I lung adenocarcinoma. The CDR3 here is CASKLGATNEKLFF. For the CDR3, the DNA is TGTGCCAGCAAGTTGGGGGCAACTAATGAAAAACTGTTTTTT. Variable domain in full (rest from reference TRBV2 and TRBJ1-4): EPEVTQTPSHQVTQMGQEVILRCVPISNHLYFYWYRQILGQKVEFLVSFYNNEISEKSEIFDDQFSVERPDGSNFTLKIRSTKLEDSAMYFCASKLGATNEKLFFGSGTQLSVL.